What follows are 16 T cell receptor beta chains derived from one specimen sequenced in a study of CD8+ T cells in alopecia areata. The treatment here: oral pan-JAK inhibitor, 5-10 mg twice daily. RNA was extracted and reverse transcribed into cDNA as the sequencing template. The method was immunoSEQ multiplex PCR; TCRdb's version includes in-frame clones alone and lacks a portion of them. The table records around 99,000 clones, roughly 84% of them present only once. Here the sequenced sample was CD8+ T cells sorted from blood, taken at week 24, from a patient treated with tofacitinib. These receptors were taken from a human donor with alopecia areata.

The J gene is TRBJ2-5, the V gene TRBV6-6, with a possible D match to TRBD1 (5 bases). CDR1 MNHNY and CDR2 SVGAGI come from the germline V gene (reference sequence). The CDR3 is 14 amino acids. The V end was cut by 8 bases, the J end by 2 bases, with 15 bases between. CDR3 sequence reads: CASAQGVAQETQYF. CDR3 sequence (DNA): TGTGCCAGCGCCCAAGGGGTGGCGCAAGAGACCCAGTACTTC.

A few counts support this clone. One junction end disagrees with the germline gene, perhaps due to a read error. CDR3 in DNA: TGCGCCAGCAGTCCATCGGCCCTTTTT. It is translated as CASSPSALF. The chain uses TRBV23-1 and TRBJ1-4; D unclear. TRBV23-1 is placed among ORFs of uncertain function. This CDR3 contains 9 residues.

V is TRBV5-1 and J is TRBJ1-2; 8 bases map to TRBD1. The CDR3 runs to 17 residues. Germline V gives CDR1 SGHRS, CDR2 YFSETQ. J gave up 3 bases and V 2 bases, and 12 bases lay outside the gene matches. The CDR3 coding sequence is TGCGCCAGCAGCTTTGATCCCGGACAGGGTATCGACTATGGCTACACCTTC. The encoded protein is CASSFDPGQGIDYGYTF. Complete variable domain (other parts from reference TRBV5-1 and TRBJ1-2): KAGVTQTPRYLIKTRGQQVTLSCSPISGHRSVSWYQQTPGQGLQFLFEYFSETQRNKGNFPGRFSGRQFSNSRSEMNVSTLELGDSALYLCASSFDPGQGIDYGYTFGSGTRLTVV.

Points on this clone: Other DNA sequences in the same sample also yield this CDR3. V gene TRBV9 combines with J gene TRBJ2-7; the match to TRBD1 covers 7 bases. V trimming: 0 bases; J trimming: 7 bases; junction bases outside the gene matches: 7. This CDR3 region has 14 residues. From germline, CDR1 is SGDLS and CDR2 YYNGEE. DNA for the CDR3: TGTGCCAGCAGCGTAGGAGGGGGCCAGGGTGAGCAGTACTTC. Translated, it gives CASSVGGGQGEQYF.

This chain joins TRBV6-6 and TRBJ2-5, with 10 bases identical to TRBD1. The CDR3 runs 15 residues. V gave up 5 bases and J gave up 5 bases; unmatched junction bases: 8. Per germline, CDR1 MNHNY and CDR2 SVGAGI (reference sequence). CDR3 nucleotide sequence: TGTGCCAGCAGTACGCGGGACAGGGGAACGGAGACCCAGTACTTC. As protein: CASSTRDRGTETQYF.

The chain has TRBV27 and TRBJ2-7; 14 bases line up with TRBD2. J lost 2 bases, V lost 5 bases, and 17 bases had no gene match. Germline V gives CDR1 MNHEY, CDR2 SMNVEV (reference sequence). The CDR3 totals 20 residues. CDR3 coding DNA: TGTGCCAGCAGTCCCCCGCCCGGTACCGGGACTAGCGGGGGCACCTACGAGCAGTACTTC. Translating it yields CASSPPPGTGTSGGTYEQYF.

The chain joins TRBV27 to TRBJ1-1; no clear D gene. The CDR3 contains 14 residues. Germline assignment: CDR1 MNHEY and CDR2 SMNVEV (reference sequence). The V end was cut by 5 bases, the J end by 8 bases, with 18 bases between. Written as DNA, the CDR3 is TGTGCCAGCAGTAAGGCGGACGGATGGAACGAAGCTTTCTTT. The encoded protein is CASSKADGWNEAFF.

CDR3: CASRGRGGNQPQHF. CDR3 nucleotides: TGTGCCAGCCGAGGAAGGGGTGGCAATCAGCCCCAGCATTTT. The chain carries TRBV25-1 and TRBJ1-5, with D possibly TRBD1 on 5 matching bases. The germline gives CDR1 MGHDK, CDR2 SYGVNS. This CDR3 is 14 amino acids long. The V end was cut by 8 bases, the J end by 2 bases, with 13 bases between.

The chain uses TRBV4-1 and TRBJ2-1; D unresolved. Trimming removed 1 base from V and 7 bases from J, with 11 bases in between. Germline-derived CDR1 and CDR2 are MGHRA and YSYEKL. The CDR3 has 14 residues. CDR3: CASSQVGTSNEQFF. DNA of the CDR3: TGCGCCAGCAGCCAAGTCGGCACATCGAATGAGCAGTTCTTC.

This sequence joins TRBV4-3 and TRBJ2-1; possibly TRBD1 for D (5 bases). The germline CDR1 and CDR2 sequences are LGHNA and YSLEER. V shed 4 bases and J shed 8 bases, with 15 bases lying between them. The CDR3 runs 14 residues. The CDR3 here is CASSRAGPLDEQFF. The DNA for the CDR3 is TGCGCCAGCAGCCGGGCAGGGCCATTGGATGAGCAGTTCTTC.

Details on this clone: This specimen includes other DNA sequences encoding the same CDR3. The V and J genes are TRBV5-1 and TRBJ1-1, with TRBD1 identical over 7 bases. This CDR3 contains 14 residues. V trimming: 2 bases; J trimming: 3 bases; junction bases outside the gene matches: 4. Germline V gives CDR1 SGHRS, CDR2 YFSETQ. CDR3 residues: CASSLDRVYTEAFF. The CDR3 DNA sequence: TGCGCCAGCAGCTTAGACAGGGTCTACACTGAAGCTTTCTTT. Combining the CDR3 with reference TRBV5-1 and TRBJ1-1 gives the whole variable domain KAGVTQTPRYLIKTRGQQVTLSCSPISGHRSVSWYQQTPGQGLQFLFEYFSETQRNKGNFPGRFSGRQFSNSRSEMNVSTLELGDSALYLCASSLDRVYTEAFFGQGTRLTVV.

The chain has TRBV4-2 and TRBJ1-1, with 9 positions matching TRBD1. The CDR3 has 16 amino acids. J was trimmed by 11 bases and V by 0 bases; bases with no gene match: 13. CDR1 is LGHNA and CDR2 is YNFKEQ in the germline V gene. CDR3 amino acids: CASSQETGTGIHTAFF. CDR3 DNA sequence: TGTGCCAGCAGCCAAGAAACCGGGACAGGGATACATACGGCTTTCTTT.

DNA for the CDR3: TGCAGCGTTGACTCCGGACTAGCCCTATACTACGAGCAGTACTTC. It specifies CSVDSGLALYYEQYF. The chain carries TRBV29-1 and TRBJ2-7, with 8 bases identical to TRBD2. Per the germline V gene, CDR1 is SQVTM and CDR2 is ANQGSEA. CDR3 length: 15 amino acids. With 3 bases clipped from V and 3 bases from J, the junction kept 10 bases outside the gene matches.

The CDR3 reads CASSGLSGDTDTQYF. The CDR3 nucleotides read TGTGCCAGTAGTGGACTATCCGGAGACACAGATACGCAGTATTTT. The rearrangement uses TRBV19 and TRBJ2-3, with D possibly matching TRBD2 (6 bases). CDR1 and CDR2 (germline): LNHDA, SQIVND (reference sequence). V was clipped by 5 bases and J by 2 bases, with 14 bases between them. The CDR3 length is 15 residues.

The V and J genes are TRBV19 and TRBJ1-5; TRBD1 aligns across 8 bases. The trim removed 3 bases at V and 7 bases at J, leaving 20 bases unmatched. This CDR3 has 19 amino acids. Germline CDR1 reads LNHDA; CDR2 reads SQIVND (reference sequence). CDR3 protein: CASSIRGTGYLLGIQPQHF. The DNA of the CDR3 is TGTGCCAGTAGTATTCGCGGGACAGGCTACCTGCTTGGGATCCAGCCCCAGCATTTT.

J is TRBJ2-3 and V is TRBV7-2; 9 bases are a match to TRBD2. CDR3 length: 18 amino acids. The germline gives CDR1 SGHTA, CDR2 FQGNSA. J lost 2 bases, V lost 1 base, and 10 bases had no gene match. The CDR3 loop is CASSLDALGLASTDTQYF. DNA for the CDR3: TGTGCCAGCAGCTTAGACGCCCTGGGACTAGCTTCCACAGATACGCAGTATTTT.